This T cell receptor beta chain derives from a study of cytomegalovirus exposure and HLA in healthy donors. About the research overall: Of 300 to 450 genotyped donors, more than 75% clustered with self-reported Caucasian donors. Study-wide findings and caveats: The majority of TCR sequences were rare, yet some public TCRs appeared in many donors. In an earlier analysis, about 87% or about 30%: the productive usage of most TCR beta V segments.

The CDR3 has 15 residues. Germline assignment: CDR1 MDHEN and CDR2 SYDVKM. The ends lost 5 bases at V and 4 bases at J; junction bases unmatched: 5. 60 Vbeta and 13 Jbeta primers were used in PCR. Data came from immunoSEQ multiplex PCR; TCRdb stores just in-frame clones and leaves some out. This table holds about 160,000 clones, about 79% found once. Comment on this clone: Its specificity is not known.

This sequence joins TRBV28 and TRBJ2-4; TRBD1 agrees at 10 bases. This clonotype was sampled from a female donor in good health and CMV-seronegative. Sequenced: PBMCs. This CDR3 reads CASSDSGQGKNIQYF. CDR3 DNA sequence: TGTGCCAGCAGTGATTCGGGACAGGGGAAAAACATTCAGTACTTC.